Listed here are 24 T cell receptor beta chains from one sample, sequenced in a study of T-cell reconstitution after alpha-beta-depleted transplantation in children. Preparation of the TCRbeta library was carried out with unique molecular identifiers. In TCRdb, the PCR reads were re-called with MiXCR into one record per CDR3 protein. The sample consists of fewer than 750,000 distinct CDR3 sequences, more than 20% of them appearing once. Material: PBMCs, mostly from graft donor cells, obtained 360 days after TCRalphabeta/CD19-depleted stem cell transplant. These receptors were collected from a boy less than two years old who had a stem cell transplant for acute myeloid leukemia, so the T cells may come from the graft donor.

The chain recombines TRBV12-3 or TRBV12-4 with TRBJ1-2; D remains ambiguous. CDR3 length equals 13 residues. V was trimmed by 7 bases and J by 3 bases, leaving 12 bases between them. The CDR3 spells CASTRGRHYGYTF. The CDR3 nucleotides are TGTGCCAGCACCCGGGGAAGGCACTATGGCTACACCTTC.

Only a few counts were recorded for this clonotype. CDR3 bases: TGTGCCAGCAGTTACTGGCCAGGGGACAATGAGCAGTTCTTC. Its translation: CASSYWPGDNEQFF. This chain uses TRBV6-5 with TRBJ2-1; possible D gene TRBD1, 6 bases. Trimming removed 1 base from V and 5 bases from J, with 9 bases in between. The germline V gene has CDR1 MNHEY and CDR2 SVGAGI. The CDR3 extends over 14 amino acids.

This clonotype was seen many times. The chain combines TRBV11-2 with TRBJ2-2, with 9 bases aligning to TRBD2. The CDR3 runs to 15 residues. Germline CDR1 is SGHAT and CDR2 is FQNNGV. The V segment lost 5 bases and the J segment 9 bases; nucleotides outside the gene matches: 10. CDR3 sequence reads: CASSPLRGGRWELFF. CDR3 sequence (DNA): TGTGCCAGCAGCCCTTTGCGGGGGGGCAGGTGGGAGCTGTTTTTT.

V gene TRBV12-5 combines with J gene TRBJ2-1; TRBD1 might be the D (6 bases). Trimming took 0 bases from V and 0 from J, leaving 6 bases between them. The CDR3 runs to 15 residues. Germline V lookup: CDR1 LGHNT, CDR2 FRNRAP. In nucleotides, the CDR3 is TGTGCTAGTGGTTTGGTAGGGGGCTCCTACAATGAGCAGTTCTTC. It specifies CASGLVGGSYNEQFF.

This clonotype turned up a few times. The rearrangement joins TRBV12-3 or TRBV12-4 to TRBJ2-1; TRBD2 matches 11 bases. This CDR3 is built from 15 residues. The trim removed 6 bases at V and 6 bases at J, leaving 7 bases unmatched. DNA for the CDR3: TGTGCCAGCAGGGTCTCTAGCGGGGGGTCCAATGAGCAGTTCTTC. Translation: CASRVSSGGSNEQFF.

This clonotype occurred a few times. The rearrangement joins TRBV6-5 to TRBJ2-5; D is possibly TRBD2 (5 bases). Germline V gives CDR1 MNHEY, CDR2 SVGAGI. V dropped 2 bases and J dropped 7 bases, with 11 bases sitting between them. The CDR3 spans 13 residues. The CDR3 nucleotides are TGTGCCAGCAGTTACGACGGGGTAGGGACCCAGTACTTC. Its translation is CASSYDGVGTQYF.

This clonotype was counted only a few times. This chain links TRBV20-1 with TRBJ2-7; D may match TRBD1 or TRBD2 (5 bases each). The CDR3 sequence is 12 residues long. CDR1 DFQATT and CDR2 SNEGSKA come from the germline V gene (reference sequence). Trimming removed 3 bases from V and 7 bases from J, with 13 bases in between. CDR3 coding DNA: TGCAGTGCTAGTGATGGGGGAGCGGAGCAGTACGTC. This codes for CSASDGGAEQYV.

The V gene is TRBV7-2, the J gene TRBJ2-5, with 10 bases fitting TRBD1. V gave up 1 base and J gave up 6 bases; unmatched junction bases: 5. CDR1 is SGHTA, CDR2 FQGNSA, per germline. This CDR3 contains 15 residues. The CDR3 spells CASSLGGQGWKTQYF. The CDR3 DNA follows: TGTGCCAGCAGCTTAGGGGGACAGGGGTGGAAGACCCAGTACTTC.

This clonotype has ten or more counts. The rearrangement joins TRBV12-3 or TRBV12-4 to TRBJ2-1, with TRBD2 matching 9 bases. The CDR3 has 14 amino acids. V trimming: 10 bases; J trimming: 9 bases; junction bases outside the gene matches: 13. Written as DNA, the CDR3 is TGTGCCACCAGGGCTAGCGGGGCCCCCGGTGAGCAGTTCTTC. This sequence encodes CATRASGAPGEQFF.

This clonotype came up a few times. The genes are TRBV12-3 or TRBV12-4 and TRBJ2-7; 7 bases line up with TRBD1. The length of the CDR3 is 15 residues. V was pared by 0 bases and J by 0 bases, with 2 bases of the junction left unmatched. The CDR3 region is CASSLAGDSSYEQYF. The CDR3 region has the DNA TGTGCCAGCAGTTTAGCGGGGGACAGCTCCTACGAGCAGTACTTC.

There are many counts of this clonotype. The genes are TRBV3-1 and TRBJ2-1, with D perhaps matching TRBD2 (6 bases). Germline CDR1 is LGHDT and CDR2 is YNNKEL (reference sequence). V gave up 4 bases and J gave up 4 bases, with 14 bases separating them. The CDR3 loop spans 15 amino acids. The chain's CDR3 is CASSPGVAEYNEQFF. CDR3 bases: TGTGCCAGCAGCCCCGGGGTAGCGGAGTACAATGAGCAGTTCTTC.

This clonotype was counted at least ten times. The CDR3 DNA follows: TGCGCCAGCAGCTTTACTTTGGAGAGCTCCTACAATGAGCAGTTCTTC. This codes for CASSFTLESSYNEQFF. The rearrangement joins TRBV5-1 to TRBJ2-1; D gene ambiguous. Trimming left V 2 bases short and J 0 bases short, with 12 bases between. Per germline, CDR1 SGHRS and CDR2 YFSETQ. This CDR3 contains 16 residues.

This clonotype has more than one count but fewer than ten. V and J are TRBV20-1 and TRBJ2-3; TRBD2 aligns across 12 bases. The ends lost 3 bases at V and 0 bases at J; junction bases unmatched: 7. The CDR3 has 17 amino acids. The germline gives CDR1 DFQATT, CDR2 SNEGSKA (reference sequence). CDR3 coding DNA: TGCAGTGCTAGTGCCGCGACTAGCGGGGGTAGCACAGATACGCAGTATTTT. Amino acid sequence: CSASAATSGGSTDTQYF.

This sequence joins TRBV5-1 and TRBJ2-3; 8 positions agree with TRBD2. CDR1 and CDR2 from the germline V gene are SGHRS and YFSETQ. Trimming at V came to 2 bases and at J to 1 base, leaving 9 bases not matched to a gene. This CDR3 region has 17 residues. CDR3 DNA sequence: TGCGCCAGCAGCTTCAGGGAAGCGGGGGCGGGCACAGATACGCAGTATTTT. This sequence encodes CASSFREAGAGTDTQYF.

This chain joins TRBV9 and TRBJ2-7, with 8 positions matching TRBD1. The CDR3 totals 15 residues. The V gene's germline CDR1 is SGDLS and CDR2 YYNGEE. After removal of 2 bases from V and 0 bases from J, the junction contained 4 bases not matched to a gene. CDR3 in amino acids: CASSVHGQGSYEQYF. The CDR3 DNA is TGTGCCAGCAGCGTCCACGGACAGGGCTCCTACGAGCAGTACTTC.

This clonotype was recorded at least ten times. The chain couples TRBV27 to TRBJ2-5, with 14 bases lining up with TRBD2. J was trimmed by 1 base and V by 8 bases; bases with no gene match: 15. This CDR3 region has 19 residues. CDR1 and CDR2 (germline): MNHEY, SMNVEV (reference sequence). This CDR3 reads CASRTWKRGLAGGQETQYF. DNA for the CDR3: TGTGCCAGCCGCACCTGGAAGCGTGGACTAGCGGGGGGCCAAGAGACCCAGTACTTC.

This clonotype was seen at least ten times. The chain carries TRBV12-3 or TRBV12-4 and TRBJ2-3; a weak D match, TRBD1 (5 bases). The CDR3 extends over 13 amino acids. Trimming took 4 bases from V and 5 from J, leaving 10 bases between them. The CDR3 DNA is TGTGCCAGCAGTTGGAGAGACAGAGATACGCAGTATTTT. It encodes CASSWRDRDTQYF.

This clonotype was found many times. The V and J genes are TRBV29-1 and TRBJ1-2; TRBD1 might be the D (5 bases). The germline CDR1 and CDR2 sequences are SQVTM and ANQGSEA. The germline V and J ends were trimmed by 6 bases and 13 bases, with 27 bases remaining between them. The CDR3 runs to 14 residues. The CDR3 loop reads CSVSRPGRREESTF. CDR3 DNA: TGCAGCGTCTCACGCCCGGGACGCCGAGAAGAATCCACCTTC.

This clonotype was detected ten times or more. J is TRBJ1-4 and V is TRBV6-1; 7 nucleotides match TRBD1. Germline V lookup: CDR1 MNHNS, CDR2 SASEGT. The trim removed 6 bases at V and 4 bases at J, leaving 5 bases unmatched. There are 14 residues in the CDR3. CDR3 loop: CASSWDSLNEKLFF. CDR3 DNA sequence: TGTGCCAGCAGCTGGGACAGTCTTAATGAAAAACTGTTTTTT.

This clonotype has more than one count but fewer than ten. This chain connects TRBV7-2 to TRBJ2-7; D possibly corresponds to TRBD1 (5 bases). The CDR3 sequence is 17 residues long. Germline V gene lookup returns CDR1 SGHTA and CDR2 FQGNSA. Trimming removed 1 base from V and 2 bases from J, with 18 bases in between. Here the CDR3 DNA reads TGTGCCAGCAGCTTAGTGGGGTGGCCAGGGAAAGCCTACGAGCAGTACTTC. Its translation: CASSLVGWPGKAYEQYF.

At least ten counts were recorded for this clonotype. V and J are TRBV9 and TRBJ2-7; TRBD2 matches at 8 bases. The V segment lost 2 bases and the J segment 0 bases; nucleotides outside the gene matches: 4. This CDR3 is built from 15 residues. CDR1 is SGDLS and CDR2 is YYNGEE in the germline V gene. This CDR3 reads CASSVSGGSSYEQYF. The CDR3 DNA reads as TGTGCCAGCAGCGTGAGCGGGGGAAGCTCCTACGAGCAGTACTTC.

Ten or more counts support this clonotype. This chain joins TRBV11-3 and TRBJ2-1, with TRBD2 identical over 12 bases. Per the germline V gene, CDR1 is SGHNT and CDR2 is YENEEA. The CDR3 runs 16 residues. Unmatched junction bases numbered 8, after V lost 4 bases and J lost 7 bases. CDR3 coding DNA: TGTGCCAGCAGCTCCCTCCCACTAGCGGGGGGAAATGAGCAGTTCTTC. Translating gives CASSSLPLAGGNEQFF.

The J gene is TRBJ2-3, the V gene TRBV27; either TRBD1 or TRBD2 may supply D (5 bases each). Trimming stripped 7 bases from V and 1 base from J, with 18 bases between. CDR3 length: 16 amino acids. The germline V gene encodes CDR1 MNHEY and CDR2 SMNVEV (reference sequence). Written as DNA, the CDR3 is TGTGCCAGCACGGGGCGATCACTATCCGGCACAGATACGCAGTATTTT. This encodes CASTGRSLSGTDTQYF.

This clonotype was recorded many times. V is TRBV25-1 and J is TRBJ1-6; D perhaps matches TRBD1 (6 bases). V gave up 4 bases and J gave up 5 bases, with 12 bases separating them. The CDR3 is made up of 15 amino acids. Germline CDR1 is MGHDK and CDR2 is SYGVNS. The CDR3 coding sequence is TGTGCCAGCAGTGCTACAGGGAGCAATAATTCACCCCTCCACTTT. Amino acid sequence: CASSATGSNNSPLHF.